Shown below are 8 T cell receptor beta chains from a single sample sequenced in a study of shared clonotypes between healthy human individuals. The protocol was immunoSEQ multiplex PCR, while the TCRdb copy is restricted to in-frame clones and leaves out a portion. This repertoire shows around 940,000 clones, 76% found once; its top ten account for approximately 1.5%. Sequencing was done on a sample of memory CD4+ T cells sorted from blood. Sample subset: CD45RA-negative fraction. Receptor source: a man between 18 and 29 years old in good health.

This clone showed up just once. Other DNA sequences in the same sample also yield this CDR3. This chain links TRBV5-1 with TRBJ2-5; no reliable D call. The CDR3 loop spans 13 amino acids. Trimming took off 0 bases at V and 0 bases at J, with 3 bases between the two ends. Germline-derived CDR1 and CDR2 are SGHRS and YFSETQ. CDR3 in amino acids: CASSLANQETQYF. CDR3 nucleotides: TGCGCCAGCAGCTTGGCTAACCAAGAGACCCAGTACTTC. The variable domain in full, completed from reference TRBV5-1 and TRBJ2-5, reads KAGVTQTPRYLIKTRGQQVTLSCSPISGHRSVSWYQQTPGQGLQFLFEYFSETQRNKGNFPGRFSGRQFSNSRSEMNVSTLELGDSALYLCASSLANQETQYFGPGTRLLVL.

This clone has just one count. This chain links TRBV6-1 with TRBJ2-1; 10 nucleotides match TRBD2. Per the germline V gene, CDR1 is MNHNS and CDR2 is SASEGT. The CDR3 is 16 residues long. Unmatched junction bases numbered 10, after V lost 4 bases and J lost 7 bases. The CDR3 here is CASSGTSGGAGNEQFF. For the CDR3, the DNA is TGTGCCAGCAGTGGAACGAGCGGGGGGGCTGGTAATGAGCAGTTCTTC.

The gene calls are TRBV27 and TRBJ2-1, with a tentative D call TRBD2 (5 bases). The CDR3 runs to 17 residues. V gave up 1 base and J gave up 4 bases, with 17 bases separating them. Germline V gene data show CDR1 as MNHEY and CDR2 as SMNVEV (reference sequence). This CDR3 is CASSLYPPQRPYNEQFF. The CDR3 DNA follows: TGTGCCAGCAGTTTATACCCCCCGCAGCGGCCGTACAATGAGCAGTTCTTC.

This rearrangement joins TRBV7-2 to TRBJ1-5; no clear D. Deletions cut 1 base from V and 3 bases from J, with 13 bases between. The CDR3 consists of 16 residues. Per germline, CDR1 SGHTA and CDR2 FQGNSA. The DNA for the CDR3 is TGTGCCAGCAGCTTAGAAGGCAGAAGTTTCAATCAGCCCCAGCATTTT. This sequence encodes CASSLEGRSFNQPQHF.

This chain links TRBV7-2 with TRBJ2-3; 15 bases are a match to TRBD2. With V trimmed by 5 bases and J by 6 bases, 6 bases remained unmatched. Germline CDR1 and CDR2: SGHTA and FQGNSA. The CDR3 loop spans 16 amino acids. CDR3: CASSLGLAGGLDTQYF. The CDR3 DNA reads as TGTGCCAGCAGCCTAGGACTAGCGGGAGGGTTGGATACGCAGTATTTT.

The chain joins TRBV5-1 to TRBJ2-5; 8 bases are shared with TRBD1. V lost 0 bases to trimming and J lost 5 bases; unmatched junction nucleotides: 3. Germline V CDR1 and CDR2: SGHRS, YFSETQ. The CDR3 consists of 14 residues. CDR3 sequence: CASSLGDRFETQYF. DNA for the CDR3: TGCGCCAGCAGCTTGGGGGACAGGTTTGAGACCCAGTACTTC.

The table lists this clone with a few counts. One end of the junction does not line up with germline, which may come from a read error. The chain couples TRBV7-7 to TRBJ2-5; no definite D call. This CDR3 spans 13 amino acids. Germline CDR1 SSHAT, CDR2 FNYEAQ (reference sequence). The CDR3 nucleotides read TGTGCTAGCAGCTTAAGGGCTTCGGAGACCCAGTACTTC. Translated: CASSLRASETQYF. Full variable domain (outside the CDR3, taken from reference TRBV7-7 and TRBJ2-5): GAGVSQSPRYKVTKRGQDVTLRCDPISSHATLYWYQQALGQGPEFLTYFNYEAQPDKSGLPSDRFSAERPEGSISTLTIQRTEQRDSAMYRCASSLRASETQYFGPGTRLLVL.

This chain links TRBV5-4 with TRBJ2-3, with TRBD2 matching 14 bases. This CDR3 has 17 amino acids. The germline gives CDR1 SGHNT, CDR2 YYREEE (reference sequence). J lost 4 bases, V lost 0 bases, and 4 bases had no gene match. The CDR3 sequence: CASSLGLAGGQADTQYF. CDR3 nucleotides: TGTGCCAGCAGCTTGGGACTAGCGGGGGGGCAGGCAGATACGCAGTATTTT.